This TCR beta chain emerged from a study of beta chain features in type 1 diabetes. Reverse transcription of all isolated RNA meant that expressed TCRB transcripts were sequenced. Here immunoSEQ multiplex PCR was the method, and the copy in TCRdb shows in-frame clones only, minus some. In the table there are about 220,000 clones, approximately 10% of which are singletons. Germline values: CDR1 MNHNS, CDR2 SASEGT. The CDR3 loop spans 13 amino acids. Trimming removed 1 base from V and 8 bases from J, with 11 bases in between. Sorting based on CD45RO/CCR7/CD25/CD127/CD95/CD27 separated CD4+ naive, central memory, regulatory and stem cell-like memory cells.

The sequence was collected from a man aged 18 to 29 in good health. Sequencing was done on a sample of central memory CD4+ T cells from blood. The chain uses TRBV6-1 and TRBJ1-2, with a weak D call TRBD1 (5 bases). CDR3 sequence (DNA): TGTGCCAGCAGTGAAGGTGGGGGGAACGGCTACACCTTC. It yields the protein CASSEGGGNGYTF.